The 28 T cell receptor beta chains reported below all come from one sample, sequenced in a study of blood T cell repertoires in COVID-19. Sequenced by immunoSEQ multiplex PCR; TCRdb stores in-frame clones only, minus some. The table includes over 250,000 clones, approximately 85% detected once. The material sequenced was peripheral blood. These receptor sequences come from a woman in her seventies with acute or convalescent COVID-19.

The chain has TRBV6-5 and TRBJ2-5, with D perhaps matching TRBD2 (5 bases). Per germline, CDR1 MNHEY and CDR2 SVGAGI. With 6 bases removed from V and 2 bases from J, the gap between germline ends came to 16 bases. There are 15 residues in the CDR3. The CDR3 DNA sequence: TGTGCCAGCAGCCCGCCCATATCGGGGCAAGAGACCCAGTACTTC. Translated: CASSPPISGQETQYF.

V and J are TRBV9 and TRBJ1-5; D possibly corresponds to TRBD1 (5 bases). The CDR3 covers 13 residues. V was shortened by 4 bases and J by 7 bases, with 12 bases between the two germline ends. The germline gives CDR1 SGDLS, CDR2 YYNGEE. CDR3 residues: CASSPQGSQPQHF. CDR3 coding DNA: TGTGCCAGCAGCCCCCAGGGATCCCAGCCCCAGCATTTT.

The rearrangement joins TRBV12-3 or TRBV12-4 to TRBJ1-1; TRBD1 might be the D (6 bases). The germline V and J ends were trimmed by 4 bases and 2 bases, with 8 bases remaining between them. This CDR3 is built from 13 residues. The CDR3 protein is CASSYRANTEAFF. The DNA of the CDR3 is TGTGCCAGCAGTTACAGGGCCAACACTGAAGCTTTCTTT.

This chain links TRBV14 with TRBJ2-2, with 7 bases that match TRBD2. V lost 8 bases, J lost 1 base, and 7 bases stayed unmatched. Germline CDR1 is SGHDN and CDR2 is FVKESK. This CDR3 spans 15 amino acids. This CDR3 is CASAQQRGNTGELFF. The CDR3 region has the DNA TGTGCCAGCGCGCAACAGCGGGGGAACACCGGGGAGCTGTTTTTT. The variable domain in full, with the rest retrieved from reference TRBV14 and TRBJ2-2, is EAGVTQFPSHSVIEKGQTVTLRCDPISGHDNLYWYRRVMGKEIKFLLHFVKESKQDESGMPNNRFLAERTGGTYSTLKVQPAELEDSGVYFCASAQQRGNTGELFFGEGSRLTVL.

The chain links TRBV9 to TRBJ1-1; the match to TRBD1 covers 8 bases. Per the germline V gene, CDR1 is SGDLS and CDR2 is YYNGEE. The V gene end was trimmed by 0 bases and the J gene end by 8 bases; junction bases not matched to a gene: 6. This CDR3 comprises 14 residues. The DNA for the CDR3 is TGTGCCAGCAGCGTAGGGGGGACAGGCTCCGAAGCTTTCTTT. It is translated as CASSVGGTGSEAFF.

This rearrangement joins TRBV15 to TRBJ2-5, with D possibly TRBD1 on 5 matching bases. CDR1 and CDR2 from the germline V gene are LNHNV and YYDKDF (reference sequence). The V end was cut by 0 bases, the J end by 1 base, with 12 bases between. The CDR3 length is 16 residues. In DNA form, the CDR3 reads TGTGCCACCAGCAGAGATGGCAGGGCCCTCCAAGAGACCCAGTACTTC. This encodes CATSRDGRALQETQYF. The whole variable domain, filled in from reference TRBV15 and TRBJ2-5, reads DAMVIQNPRYQVTQFGKPVTLSCSQTLNHNVMYWYQQKSSQAPKLLFHYYDKDFNNEADTPDNFQSRRPNTSFCFLDIRSPGLGDTAMYLCATSRDGRALQETQYFGPGTRLLVL.

The chain uses TRBV30 and TRBJ1-4, with a tentative D call TRBD1 (5 bases). There are 13 residues in the CDR3. Trimming cost V 3 bases and J 6 bases, with 11 bases left between them. Germline assignment: CDR1 GTSNPN and CDR2 SVGIG (reference sequence). The CDR3 coding sequence is TGTGCCTGGAGCAGGGCCCAGGATGAAAAACTGTTTTTT. Its protein product is CAWSRAQDEKLFF.

The CDR3 sequence: CASSEGVGYTF. CDR3 in DNA: TGTGCCAGCAGCGAAGGGGTTGGCTACACCTTC. V and J are TRBV7-9 and TRBJ1-2; D might be TRBD1 (5 bases). In germline, CDR1 is SEHNR, CDR2 FQNEAQ (reference sequence). The CDR3 consists of 11 residues. The V gene lost 5 bases and the J gene lost 7 bases, with 8 bases spanning the gap.

The V gene is TRBV2, the J gene TRBJ1-4, with a tentative D call TRBD1 (6 bases). The CDR3 covers 11 residues. V lost 8 bases, J lost 10 bases, and 11 bases lay in between. Looked up from germline, CDR1 is SNHLY and CDR2 is FYNNEI. This chain's CDR3 is CASGAGAKLFF. The CDR3 DNA follows: TGTGCCAGCGGGGCAGGGGCAAAACTGTTTTTT.

V and J are TRBV30 and TRBJ1-5; maybe TRBD1 (6 bases). Germline V gives CDR1 GTSNPN, CDR2 SVGIG (reference sequence). This CDR3 is built from 13 residues. V lost 0 bases and J 5 bases, leaving 8 bases between the germline ends. The DNA of the CDR3 is TGTGCCTGGAGTGTAAGGGGGTATCAGCCCCAGCATTTT. Amino acids: CAWSVRGYQPQHF.

This clone came up once. The chain carries TRBV3-1 (or the pseudogene TRBV3-2) and TRBJ2-1; TRBD2 matches at 8 bases. From germline, CDR1 is LGHDT and CDR2 YNNKEL (reference sequence). The J segment lost 6 bases and the V segment lost 1 base, leaving 5 bases of the junction unmatched. CDR3 length: 15 amino acids. CDR3 residues: CASSQGRAGGNEQFF. DNA for the CDR3: TGTGCCAGCAGCCAAGGAAGGGCGGGGGGCAATGAGCAGTTCTTC.

The J gene is TRBJ1-2, the V gene TRBV12-5; D gene unclear. The germline V gene has CDR1 LGHNT and CDR2 FRNRAP. Deletions cut 0 bases from V and 7 bases from J, with 15 bases between. The CDR3 sequence is 15 residues long. DNA of the CDR3: TGTGCTAGTGGTTTGGTACAAAGTACGGGAGGTGGCTACACCTTC. It codes for CASGLVQSTGGGYTF.

This clone was observed once. CDR3 in DNA: TGTGCCAGCAGCGTAGCTACGGGGAGCGGTGAGACGCAGTATTTT. Protein sequence: CASSVATGSGETQYF. This chain connects TRBV9 to TRBJ2-3, with D tentatively TRBD2 (5 bases). V was cut by 0 bases and J by 9 bases, with 17 bases left in between. The CDR3 totals 15 residues. CDR1 and CDR2 from the germline V gene are SGDLS and YYNGEE.

This clone was observed once. This sequence joins TRBV9 and TRBJ2-1, with 11 positions matching TRBD1. J was trimmed by 6 bases and V by 1 base; bases with no gene match: 12. Germline V gene sequence: CDR1 SGDLS, CDR2 YYNGEE. CDR3 length: 18 residues. The CDR3 spells CASSVNWGSGTGGNEQFF. CDR3 DNA: TGTGCCAGCAGCGTAAATTGGGGCTCCGGGACAGGGGGCAATGAGCAGTTCTTC.

The chain couples TRBV5-1 to TRBJ2-6; 9 bases fit TRBD1. The V gene end was trimmed by 0 bases and the J gene end by 2 bases; junction bases not matched to a gene: 3. Germline lookup yields CDR1 SGHRS and CDR2 YFSETQ. The length of the CDR3 is 17 residues. The CDR3 reads CASSLAGQGTGANVLTF. The CDR3 DNA reads TGCGCCAGCAGCTTGGCCGGACAGGGGACTGGGGCCAACGTCCTGACTTTC.

This chain joins TRBV7-8 and TRBJ2-1; D may be TRBD1 (5 bases). Looked up from germline, CDR1 is SGHVS and CDR2 is FQNEAQ. The germline V and J ends were trimmed by 1 base and 4 bases, with 11 bases remaining between them. The CDR3 has 15 residues. The CDR3: CASSLDVGLYNEQFF. The DNA of the CDR3 is TGTGCCAGCAGCTTAGACGTGGGGCTGTACAATGAGCAGTTCTTC.

The chain employs TRBV29-1 and TRBJ1-2; 9 positions agree with TRBD1. Germline-derived CDR1 and CDR2 are SQVTM and ANQGSEA. With 2 bases clipped from V and 5 bases from J, the junction kept 3 bases outside the gene matches. This CDR3 has 13 residues. Here the CDR3 reads CSVEQGQGYGYTF. The CDR3 region has the DNA TGCAGCGTTGAACAAGGACAGGGGTATGGCTACACCTTC.

This clone was found a few times. V is TRBV5-1 and J is TRBJ1-4; D ambiguous. Trimming removed 2 bases from V and 5 bases from J, with 10 bases in between. The CDR3 length is 14 residues. Germline V gene lookup returns CDR1 SGHRS and CDR2 YFSETQ. This CDR3 reads CASSFSGSNEKLFF. The DNA of the CDR3 is TGCGCCAGCAGCTTTTCCGGGAGCAATGAAAAACTGTTTTTT.

This clone was counted between two and nine times. The chain uses TRBV2 and TRBJ1-2; D uncertain. The CDR3 is 13 residues long. V lost 2 bases and J lost 2, with 6 bases in between. The V gene's germline CDR1 is SNHLY and CDR2 FYNNEI. CDR3 coding DNA: TGTGCCAGCAGTGAACAGAAGAACTATGGCTACACCTTC. Its protein is CASSEQKNYGYTF.

The V call is TRBV2, the J call TRBJ1-1; the match to TRBD1 covers 8 bases. V was clipped by 4 bases and J by 1 base; unmatched bases: 5. The CDR3 is 15 amino acids. Germline-derived CDR1 and CDR2 are SNHLY and FYNNEI. The CDR3 loop is CASSGQGLRNTEAFF. The CDR3, as DNA: TGTGCCAGCAGTGGACAGGGGCTCCGGAACACTGAAGCTTTCTTT.

The chain has TRBV6-6 and TRBJ2-6; 11 positions match TRBD1. The CDR3 length is 20 residues. Germline CDR1 is MNHNY and CDR2 is SVGAGI (reference sequence). With 6 bases clipped from V and 0 bases from J, the junction kept 13 bases outside the gene matches. The CDR3 coding sequence is TGTGCCAGCAGCCCCCATTTTGGGACAGGGGGTACCTCTGGGGCCAACGTCCTGACTTTC. This translates into CASSPHFGTGGTSGANVLTF.

This clone was counted a single time. The J gene is TRBJ2-1, the V gene TRBV4-2; 15 bases line up with TRBD2. The germline V gene has CDR1 LGHNA and CDR2 YNFKEQ. The CDR3 is 15 amino acids. The J segment lost 8 bases and the V segment lost 1 base, leaving 0 bases of the junction unmatched. This CDR3 reads CASSQGTSGGDEQFF. DNA of the CDR3: TGTGCCAGCAGCCAAGGGACTAGCGGGGGGGATGAGCAGTTCTTC.

The J gene is TRBJ1-4, the V gene TRBV5-6; 8 bases map to TRBD1. The V segment lost 4 bases and the J segment 11 bases; nucleotides outside the gene matches: 10. The germline V gene encodes CDR1 SGHDT and CDR2 YYEEEE. The CDR3 is 14 residues long. The CDR3 sequence: CASSLQGARKKLFF. In DNA form, the CDR3 reads TGTGCCAGCAGCCTCCAGGGGGCGCGGAAGAAACTGTTTTTT.

CDR3 protein: CASSRDSYTGNTIYF. CDR3 in DNA: TGTGCCAGCAGCCGAGACTCCTATACTGGAAACACCATATATTTT. The chain links TRBV5-5 to TRBJ1-3; D is ambiguous. This CDR3 region has 15 residues. The germline V gene encodes CDR1 SGHKS and CDR2 YYEKEE (reference sequence). Trimming pared 4 bases from V and 2 bases from J, leaving 13 bases between. Full variable domain (remainder filled in from reference TRBV5-5 and TRBJ1-3): DAGVTQSPTHLIKTRGQQVTLRCSPISGHKSVSWYQQVLGQGPQFIFQYYEKEERGRGNFPDRFSARQFPNYSSELNVNALLLGDSALYLCASSRDSYTGNTIYFGEGSWLTVV.

The chain has TRBV5-4 and TRBJ2-1, with D perhaps TRBD2 (5 bases). Germline CDR1 and CDR2: SGHNT and YYREEE (reference sequence). The V end lost 4 bases, the J end lost 8 bases, and 16 bases lay between the germline ends. CDR3 length: 14 amino acids. This CDR3 reads CASSIPSVGDEQFF. CDR3 in DNA: TGTGCCAGCAGCATCCCGTCAGTGGGAGATGAGCAGTTCTTC.

This rearrangement joins TRBV2 to TRBJ2-2; 10 bases fit TRBD2. Germline CDR1 SNHLY, CDR2 FYNNEI. V was pared by 4 bases and J by 4 bases, with 6 bases of the junction left unmatched. The CDR3 extends over 16 amino acids. The CDR3 loop reads CASSVLLAGLTGELFF. As DNA, the CDR3 is TGTGCCAGCAGTGTCCTACTAGCGGGGCTCACCGGGGAGCTGTTTTTT.

The chain employs TRBV5-5 and TRBJ1-4; D perhaps matches TRBD1 (5 bases). Trimming removed 3 bases from V and 8 bases from J, with 14 bases in between. The V gene's germline CDR1 is SGHKS and CDR2 YYEKEE (reference sequence). The CDR3 extends over 14 amino acids. The CDR3 spells CASSWDFTGEKLFF. The CDR3 DNA reads TGTGCCAGCAGCTGGGACTTTACCGGGGAAAAACTGTTTTTT.

The DNA for the CDR3 is TGTGCCAGCAGCTTGATCGGGTTGAACATTCAGTACTTC. Encoded protein: CASSLIGLNIQYF. The gene calls are TRBV5-6 and TRBJ2-4, with D unclear. Germline V gene data show CDR1 as SGHDT and CDR2 as YYEEEE. The CDR3 is made up of 13 amino acids. V lost 1 base and J 7 bases, leaving 9 bases between the germline ends. Drawing the rest from reference TRBV5-6 and TRBJ2-4, the complete variable domain is DAGVTQSPTHLIKTRGQQVTLRCSPKSGHDTVSWYQQALGQGPQFIFQYYEEEERQRGNFPDRFSGHQFPNYSSELNVNALLLGDSALYLCASSLIGLNIQYFGAGTRLSVL.